This is a list of T cell receptor beta chains from one sample in a study of cytomegalovirus exposure and HLA in healthy donors. Clones were read by immunoSEQ multiplex PCR, and TCRdb kept only the in-frame ones, dropping some. The sample holds 82,000 or so clones, roughly 9.1% seen once. Input material: PBMCs. These receptor sequences come from a man in his 60s in good health and CMV-seropositive. The CDR3 runs from the conserved cysteine through the conserved F or W. A D gene is named only where the DNA matches it firmly. Part of the rows lack a size; the others show once, few, many or a class for expanded clones.

>-|-|TRBV19|TRBJ2-6
CASSSRGSSGANVLTF
TGTGCCAGTAGTTCACGGGGGAGCTCTGGGGCCAACGTCCTGACTTTC
>TRBD1|few|TRBV7-2|TRBJ1-3
CASSPRTGSAGGNTIYF
TGTGCCAGCAGCCCCAGGACAGGGTCCGCTGGGGGAAACACCATATATTTT
>-|few|TRBV7-9|TRBJ1-3
CASSSPGAGNTIYF
TGTGCCAGCAGCTCCCCCGGAGCAGGAAACACCATATATTTT
>TRBD2|-|TRBV5-1|TRBJ2-7
CASSLPAGDSYEQYF
TGCGCCAGCAGCTTGCCAGCGGGAGACTCCTACGAGCAGTACTTC
>TRBD1|-|TRBV30|TRBJ2-7
CAWSAGGTNEQYF
TGTGCCTGGAGTGCAGGGGGCACGAACGAGCAGTACTTC
>TRBD1|-|TRBV2|TRBJ1-1
CASSRQGETEAFF
TGTGCCAGCAGCCGACAGGGTGAGACTGAAGCTTTCTTT
>-|-|TRBV6-6|TRBJ2-2
CASSVIREGTGELFF
TGTGCCAGCTCAGTTATCAGGGAAGGCACCGGGGAGCTGTTTTTT
>TRBD1|few|TRBV28|TRBJ2-2
CATRQGRGGELFF
TGTGCCACCAGACAGGGCCGGGGCGGGGAGCTGTTTTTT
>-|few|TRBV5-1|TRBJ2-1
CASSLGVQGRDEQFF
TGCGCCAGCAGCTTGGGAGTCCAGGGTCGAGATGAGCAGTTCTTC
>-|-|TRBV19|TRBJ2-3
CASSILRADTQYF
TGTGCCAGTAGTATTCTCCGGGCAGATACGCAGTATTTT
>TRBD1|-|TRBV28|TRBJ1-5
CASSLVTGGSQPQHF
TGTGCCAGCAGTTTAGTAACAGGGGGCAGTCAGCCCCAGCATTTT
>-|few|TRBV18|TRBJ1-2
CASSPRGGSDYGYTF
TGTGCCAGCTCACCACGTGGAGGTTCGGACTATGGCTACACCTTC
>-|few|TRBV19|TRBJ1-1
CASSRSGIDTEAFF
TGTGCCAGTAGTAGATCAGGGATCGACACTGAAGCTTTCTTT
>TRBD1|few|TRBV29-1|TRBJ2-3
CSVEKWQGGTDTQYF
TGCAGCGTTGAAAAGTGGCAGGGGGGCACAGATACGCAGTATTTT
>-|-|TRBV5-6|TRBJ1-5
CASSFGGYNQPQHF
TGTGCCAGCAGCTTCGGCGGATACAATCAGCCCCAGCATTTT
>-|-|TRBV28|TRBJ2-3
CASRWGGYRVGTDTQYF
TGTGCCAGCAGGTGGGGGGGGTACAGGGTAGGCACAGATACGCAGTATTTT
>-|-|TRBV11-2|TRBJ2-5
CASSPGGGRETQYF
TGTGCCAGCAGCCCCGGAGGAGGGAGAGAGACCCAGTACTTC
>TRBD2|few|TRBV27|TRBJ2-3
CASSLGGGTQYF
TGTGCCAGCAGTTTAGGGGGAGGGACGCAGTATTTT
>-|-|TRBV4-2|TRBJ1-1
CASSQEIGLSTEAFF
TGTGCCAGCAGCCAAGAGATTGGTCTGAGCACTGAAGCTTTCTTT
>TRBD1|few|TRBV25-1|TRBJ2-6
CASSGTTGGFSGANVLTF
TGTGCCAGCAGTGGAACGACAGGGGGATTCTCTGGGGCCAACGTCCTGACTTTC
>-|-|TRBV7-9|TRBJ1-1
CASSPRTANTEAFF
TGTGCCAGCAGCCCCAGGACAGCGAACACTGAAGCTTTCTTT
>-|-|TRBV28|TRBJ1-1
CASSPGQINTEAFF
TGTGCCAGCAGCCCCGGACAGATAAACACTGAAGCTTTCTTT
>TRBD1|once|TRBV7-8|TRBJ1-2
CASSQGQAYGYTF
TGTGCCAGCAGCCAAGGACAGGCCTATGGCTACACCTTC
>-|-|TRBV9|TRBJ2-3
CASSVVEDTQYF
TGTGCCAGCAGCGTAGTAGAAGATACGCAGTATTTT
>-|few|TRBV6-5|TRBJ1-2
CASSSLGGNYGYTF
TGTGCCAGCAGTTCCCTCGGAGGGAACTATGGCTACACCTTC
>TRBD1|few|TRBV27|TRBJ2-4
CASNPPGQRAKNIQYF
TGTGCCAGCAATCCCCCGGGACAGCGAGCCAAAAACATTCAGTACTTC
>TRBD2|-|TRBV27|TRBJ2-2
CASSFGSPGGNTGELFF
TGTGCCAGCAGTTTCGGCTCTCCGGGAGGGAACACCGGGGAGCTGTTTTTT
>-|-|TRBV19|TRBJ2-1
CASSAQVGRNNEQFF
TGTGCCAGTAGTGCCCAGGTGGGGCGAAACAATGAGCAGTTCTTC
>-|few|TRBV6-1|TRBJ1-3
CASSEEPGNTIYF
TGTGCCAGCAGTGAAGAGCCTGGAAACACCATATATTTT
>TRBD2|-|TRBV4-1|TRBJ2-7
CASSQRLAGGTYEQYF
TGCGCCAGCAGCCAACGATTAGCGGGCGGAACCTACGAGCAGTACTTC
>-|-|TRBV10-2|TRBJ1-1
CASNTGRVGTEAFF
TGCGCCAGCAACACAGGGCGCGTTGGCACTGAAGCTTTCTTT
>-|-|TRBV19|TRBJ2-7
CASSMISANEQYF
TGTGCCAGTAGTATGATTAGCGCTAACGAGCAGTACTTC
>-|few|TRBV28|TRBJ1-1
CASRPGTQNTEAFF
TGTGCCAGCAGACCCGGGACTCAGAACACTGAAGCTTTCTTT
>TRBD2|few|TRBV7-9|TRBJ2-2
CASSLRPSGGPNTGELFF
TGTGCCAGCAGCCTCCGGCCTAGCGGGGGCCCGAACACCGGGGAGCTGTTTTTT
>TRBD1|few|TRBV11-3|TRBJ2-1
CASSPEGANEQFF
TGTGCCAGCAGCCCCGAGGGGGCAAATGAGCAGTTCTTC
>TRBD2|few|TRBV6-5|TRBJ2-1
CASSPPSGSVNEQFF
TGTGCCAGCAGCCCACCTAGCGGGAGTGTGAATGAGCAGTTCTTC
>TRBD1|few|TRBV2|TRBJ2-1
CASTGQGAYNEQFF
TGTGCCAGCACCGGACAGGGGGCGTACAATGAGCAGTTCTTC
>-|-|TRBV11-2|TRBJ1-2
CASSLLTYRTDGYTF
TGTGCCAGCAGCTTATTGACATATCGTACGGATGGCTACACCTTC
>-|-|TRBV5-1|TRBJ2-7
CASSLALDSYEQYF
TGCGCCAGCAGCTTGGCACTCGACTCCTACGAGCAGTACTTC
>-|-|TRBV5-6|TRBJ1-1
CASSLGGRNTEAFF
TGTGCCAGCAGCTTGGGAGGGAGGAACACTGAAGCTTTCTTT
>-|few|TRBV30|TRBJ2-7
CAWSHGYEQYF
TGTGCCTGGAGTCACGGCTACGAGCAGTACTTC
>-|many|TRBV19|TRBJ1-2
CASTMAGGGGYTF
TGTGCCAGTACCATGGCGGGGGGAGGAGGCTACACCTTC
>TRBD1|few|TRBV5-6|TRBJ1-6
CASSPGQGVSPLHF
TGTGCCAGCAGCCCGGGGCAGGGGGTTTCACCCCTCCACTTT
>-|many|TRBV2|TRBJ2-5
CARASTTGTQYF
TGTGCCAGAGCTTCGACTACTGGGACCCAGTACTTC
>-|-|TRBV5-1|TRBJ2-2
CASGGRAAATGELFF
TGCGCCAGCGGAGGGCGGGCAGCCGCTACCGGGGAGCTGTTTTTT
>TRBD2|-|TRBV7-3|TRBJ2-1
CASSLSTSGGRQFF
TGTGCCAGCAGCTTAAGTACTAGCGGGGGGCGACAGTTCTTC
>-|few|TRBV5-1|TRBJ2-4
CASSLGVGNIQYF
TGCGCCAGCAGCTTGGGGGTCGGGAACATTCAGTACTTC
>-|-|TRBV25-1|TRBJ2-3
CASSDRADTQYF
TGTGCCAGCAGTGACAGGGCTGATACGCAGTATTTT
>-|medium-sized|TRBV28|TRBJ1-5
CASTRPEAQHF
TGTGCCAGCACCCGACCCGAGGCCCAGCATTTT
>TRBD1|few|TRBV2|TRBJ1-1
CASTKTGMNTEAFF
TGTGCCAGCACCAAGACAGGGATGAACACTGAAGCTTTCTTT
>TRBD2|-|TRBV7-9|TRBJ2-1
CASSFRGGGEVDEQFF
TGTGCCAGCAGCTTTCGGGGCGGGGGGGAGGTGGATGAGCAGTTCTTC
>-|-|TRBV28|TRBJ1-2
CASSPGPSNYGYTF
TGTGCCAGCAGCCCAGGGCCATCCAACTATGGCTACACCTTC
>TRBD2|-|TRBV19|TRBJ2-3
CASSTATSGSDTQYF
TGTGCCAGTAGTACGGCGACTAGCGGGTCAGATACGCAGTATTTT
>-|-|TRBV19|TRBJ2-7
CASSTFFGPGNEQYF
TGTGCCAGTAGTACCTTTTTCGGGCCCGGGAACGAGCAGTACTTC
>-|-|TRBV11-3|TRBJ2-3
CASSYDGATQYF
TGTGCCAGCAGCTACGATGGGGCTACGCAGTATTTT